This record covers a single TCR beta chain. Its specificity is not known. This CDR3 contains 15 residues. The germline V gene encodes CDR1 GTSNPN and CDR2 SVGIG (reference sequence). V lost 2 bases and J 4 bases, leaving 15 bases between the germline ends. The PCR ran on 60 Vbeta and 13 Jbeta primers. The table came from immunoSEQ multiplex PCR; TCRdb's copy has only in-frame clones and leaves some out. The sample includes nearly 100,000 clones, around a tenth seen only once; the top ten take 4.5% to 6.5%. These data originate in a study of cytomegalovirus exposure and HLA in healthy donors. Study-level results: In an earlier analysis, productive rearrangement rates for most beta V segments clustered near 87% or 30%.

Every donor was a healthy person donating bone marrow. This TCR was recovered from a man in his fifties or sixties in good health and CMV-seropositive. The V gene is TRBV30, the J gene TRBJ2-1; D unclear. Material for sequencing was PBMCs. Written as DNA, the CDR3 is TGTGCCTGGAGTATCTCCGGTCACTTATACAATGAGCAGTTCTTC. Residues: CAWSISGHLYNEQFF.